The sequence of this T cell receptor beta chain was determined in a study of radiation and T cells in renal cell carcinoma (dated by TCRdb to the early 2020s). Study-level background: In total, 50 to 60 samples underwent TCR beta sequencing: 25 or so tumors plus 27 peripheral blood samples. The final blood draw took place at 4 weeks after radiation, the same time as nephrectomy. In the 55 or so samples combined, fewer than 5 million unique CDR3 nucleotide sequences were found, encoding about 2.7 million unique CDR3 amino acid sequences.

Following the manufacturer's recommendations, the immunoSEQ kit was used to generate TCR beta libraries from genomic DNA. To prepare the libraries, a first multiplex PCR with proprietary primers was run, followed by a second PCR that added unique barcodes, and a bead cleanup was done after each round. Each sample batch included a kit-provided positive control reaction and a negative control reaction. The final libraries were assessed on an Agilent 4200 TapeStation D1000 ScreenTape, pooled by volume, and quantified by qPCR. Sequencing ran on an Illumina NextSeq500 with a MidOutput 150-cycle cartridge, using 156 Read1 and 15 Index1 cycles with kit custom primers. The pooled library was loaded at 1.0 pM, and approximately 20% PhiX control was spiked in. Concerning the study's data processing: The vendor-processed data were analyzed in R, and a clonotype was defined as all T cells that share the same CDR3 nucleotide sequence. For clone abundance analyses, frequencies were normalized to the 10,000 most abundant clones in each sample. Before analysis, public T cell clones were removed, and these numbered fewer than six per sample on average. Tumor-enriched and baseline blood-enriched clonotypes were defined by at least a 32-fold difference in abundance between compartments. Clonotypes expanded or contracted between blood time points were identified with a beta-binomial differential abundance model. The Baroni-Urbani and Buser coefficient was used to measure tumor-blood repertoire similarity, and groups were compared with two-tailed Wilcoxon tests in R. The immuneACCESS repertoire file appears here via TCRdb, limited to in-frame rearrangements. These files lack a portion of the clones; in checked studies, under half of the deficit traces to unresolved V genes, and the cause of the others is not known. V and J calls and clone size come straight from that table; D and trimming were deduced from the DNA. Counted in this sample were around 180,000 clones; around 89% of them appeared once. The ten largest clones capture around 11% of the sample.

Turning to this clone: The antigen this receptor binds is unknown. Base qualities are missing; no much larger clone stands one base away.

Reading the label with the study, this specimen's time point is: blood 4 weeks post-SBRT, at nephrectomy. The intended sense of this specimen's treatment or condition label: 15 Gy SBRT to primary tumor, nephrectomy 4 weeks later. The samples were drawn from a clinical trial, where primary renal cell carcinomas were treated with 15 Gy of stereotactic body radiation therapy and then removed by nephrectomy 4 weeks afterward. To follow tumor-enriched clonotypes, peripheral blood was collected serially from radiation-treated patients at baseline and again at 2 weeks and 4 weeks after SBRT. Renal cell carcinoma with clear cell pathology was present in all patients. The QIAamp DNA Blood Mini Kit (Qiagen) was used to prepare genomic DNA for TCR sequencing. The analyses included only samples that passed all quality control checks. For this chain, trimming is 5 bases at the V end and 4 bases at the J end, and the number of junction bases without a gene match is 5. Including cysteine and phenylalanine, the CDR3 has 15 amino acids. Just the 45-base CDR3 DNA is kept, in frame starting at base 1. CDR1 MNHEY and CDR2 SVGAGI are derived from the germline V gene.

Overall study results and their limits: Because no pretreatment tumor biopsies were available, whether clonotypes were present in the tumor at baseline could not be determined. An increase in top tumor clonotypes in blood was observed from baseline to 2 weeks post-radiation, followed by contraction by 4 weeks, which was taken to suggest transient expansion of tumor-resident clones. Changes in the blood repertoire were not tracked past 4 weeks after treatment. The single-armed trial design could not address effects of radiation dose or scheduling on the TCR repertoire.

This receptor was taken from a woman aged 50 to 65 with renal cell carcinoma. The source material was blood, sampled from a patient whose treatment included radiotherapy and nephrectomy. The rearranged segments are TRBV6-5 and TRBJ2-5; the central 12 bases match TRBD2. The nucleotide sequence is TGTGCCAGCAGTAGATCGACTAGCGGGGGAGAGACCCAGTACTTC. It specifies CASSRSTSGGETQYF.